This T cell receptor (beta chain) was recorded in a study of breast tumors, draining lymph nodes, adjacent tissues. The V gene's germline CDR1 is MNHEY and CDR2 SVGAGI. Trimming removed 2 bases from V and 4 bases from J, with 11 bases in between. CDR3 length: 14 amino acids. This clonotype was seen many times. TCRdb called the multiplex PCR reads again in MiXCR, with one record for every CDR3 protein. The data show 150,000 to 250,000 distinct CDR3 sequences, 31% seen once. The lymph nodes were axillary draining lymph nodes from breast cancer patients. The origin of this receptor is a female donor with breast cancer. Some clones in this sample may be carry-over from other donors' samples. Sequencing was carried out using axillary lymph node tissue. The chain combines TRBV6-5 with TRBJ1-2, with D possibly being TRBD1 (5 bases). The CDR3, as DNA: TGTGCCAGCAGTTACGGCGGCGGGACCTATGGCTACACCTTC. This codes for CASSYGGGTYGYTF.